What follows describes a single T cell receptor beta chain. Its specificity is not known. The entry originates in a study of T cell responses to AZD1222 COVID-19 vaccine. Regarding the study as a whole: Baseline testing showed seropositivity in only a handful of AZD1222 recipients.

Clones were read by immunoSEQ multiplex PCR, and TCRdb kept only the in-frame ones, dropping some. The sample consists of about 180,000 clones, around 90% of them appearing once. Germline V lookup: CDR1 MGHRA, CDR2 YSYEKL. Trimming cost V 3 bases and J 0 bases, with 15 bases left between them. This CDR3 is built from 17 residues. The sample was peripheral blood, taken 28 days after the second AZD1222 dose. The gene calls are TRBV4-1 and TRBJ1-3, with D possibly being TRBD1 (5 bases). The sequence came from an adult who received the AZD1222 COVID-19 vaccine. The CDR3 region is CASSHGGDGISGNTIYF. The DNA of the CDR3 is TGCGCCAGCAGCCATGGGGGGGACGGAATCTCTGGAAACACCATATATTTT.